This TCR beta chain originates from a study of blood T cell repertoires in COVID-19. In terms of age and location, participants ranged from about 18 to 100 years and lived in about 25 US areas. Each participant's cohort was designated according to participant-reported clinical history. Donors in Cohort 3 counted as recovered after two negative PCRs, clearance, or symptom resolution. In the original analysis: For nucleated cells, counts were estimated from reference gene primer amplification. Measured with immunoSEQ multiplex PCR; TCRdb has only the in-frame clones, and not every one. V, J and clone size derive from that table, while D and trimming were established from the DNA sequence. The profile covers over 200,000 clones, with around 84% appearing a single time and 15% to 19% taken by the ten largest. The receptor was isolated from a man between 18 and 35 years old who had recovered from COVID-19. The sample comprised PBMCs or T cells enriched from blood (not recorded which).

CDR3 residues: CATSDTVTYEQYF. For the CDR3, the DNA is TGTGCCACCAGCGATACAGTAACCTACGAGCAGTACTTC. V gene TRBV15 combines with J gene TRBJ2-7; D unresolved. The CDR3 length is 13 residues. Germline V gene lookup returns CDR1 LNHNV and CDR2 YYDKDF (reference sequence). Trimming stripped 5 bases from V and 2 bases from J, with 10 bases between.